This T cell receptor beta chain was retrieved from a study of OX40 agonist ivuxolimab in advanced cancers. About the research overall: The patients' treatment was ivuxolimab, an agonistic anti-OX40 (CD134) antibody. Recorded diagnoses for dose-escalation patients were hepatocellular carcinoma, melanoma, renal cell or head and neck cancer. Study outcomes and limitations: At 0.1 to 3.0 mg/kg, CD4+ and CD8+ blood T cells expanded clonally by week 6. Among the lowest peripheral clonal expansion occurred in 0.1-3.0 mg/kg partial responders.

Germline V gene data show CDR1 as SGHRS and CDR2 as YFSETQ. Unmatched junction bases numbered 6, after V lost 2 bases and J lost 2 bases. This CDR3 comprises 16 residues. Sequencing was performed with immunoSEQ multiplex PCR; in TCRdb, only in-frame clones are kept and a portion is missing. In the table there are tens of thousands of clones, approximately 80% of which are singletons. Points on this clone: Its target is unknown.

The specimen comprised CD4+ or CD8+ T cells sorted from blood, sampled in a trial of the OX40 agonist ivuxolimab. The genes are TRBV5-1 and TRBJ2-4; 8 bases match TRBD1. This clonotype was obtained from an adult with an advanced solid tumor such as melanoma, head and neck, liver or kidney cancer. The CDR3 loop reads CASSFRTGQSKNIQYF. DNA of the CDR3: TGCGCCAGCAGCTTCCGGACAGGGCAGTCCAAAAACATTCAGTACTTC.